One sample yielded the 22 T cell receptor beta chains listed below, sequenced in a study of cytomegalovirus exposure and HLA in healthy donors. The PCR contained 60 Vbeta and 13 Jbeta primers. Some clones are missing from TCRdb's copy, which holds only in-frame ones; the method was immunoSEQ multiplex PCR. Here the sample spans roughly 230,000 clones, roughly 73% being singletons. The sequenced material came from PBMCs. These receptors were obtained from a boy aged 10-17 years in good health and CMV-seronegative.

J is TRBJ1-2 and V is TRBV27; possibly TRBD1 for D (5 bases). V gave up 3 bases and J gave up 6 bases, with 20 bases separating them. CDR1 is MNHEY, CDR2 SMNVEV, per germline (reference sequence). The CDR3 extends over 16 amino acids. This chain's CDR3 is CASSLHYAHAGHGYTF. In DNA, the CDR3 is TGTGCCAGCAGTTTGCACTATGCACATGCGGGGCATGGCTACACCTTC.

The chain links TRBV7-3 to TRBJ1-1; D is unclear. CDR3 length equals 13 residues. V was shortened by 5 bases and J by 10 bases, with 17 bases between the two germline ends. Germline assignment: CDR1 SGHTA and CDR2 FQGTGA. This chain's CDR3 is CASSERAGITAFF. As DNA, the CDR3 is TGTGCCAGCAGCGAAAGGGCGGGAATAACAGCTTTCTTT.

This chain joins TRBV13 and TRBJ2-1; TRBD2 aligns across 11 bases. Germline V gives CDR1 PRHDT, CDR2 FYEKMQ (reference sequence). The CDR3 runs to 16 residues. The V segment lost 4 bases and the J segment 9 bases; nucleotides outside the gene matches: 11. CDR3 amino acids: CASSSTLSGGAGEQFF. CDR3 DNA: TGTGCCAGCAGCTCCACCCTTAGCGGGGGGGCAGGTGAGCAGTTCTTC.

V usage is TRBV7-3 and J usage is TRBJ2-5, with TRBD1 matching over 10 bases. The CDR3 consists of 13 residues. Losses at the gene ends were 5 bases for V and 5 bases for J; bases not matched to a gene: 2. Looked up from germline, CDR1 is SGHTA and CDR2 is FQGTGA. This CDR3 reads CASSGTGEETQYF. The CDR3 nucleotides read TGTGCCAGCAGCGGGACAGGGGAGGAGACCCAGTACTTC.

The table lists this clone with a count of one. The sample has other DNA sequences that encode this CDR3 too. The chain employs TRBV9 and TRBJ2-2, with TRBD1 as a possible D gene (5 bases). Germline CDR1 is SGDLS and CDR2 is YYNGEE. The CDR3 sequence is 16 residues long. Trimming cost V 0 bases and J 1 base, with 10 bases left between them. CDR3 residues: CASSVASRENTGELFF. The CDR3 DNA is TGTGCCAGCAGCGTAGCGTCCAGGGAGAACACCGGGGAGCTGTTTTTT.

The chain uses TRBV7-9 and TRBJ2-3, with 13 bases fitting TRBD2. V shed 3 bases, J shed 2 bases, and the junction held 2 bases outside the gene matches. The CDR3 runs 16 residues. From germline, CDR1 is SEHNR and CDR2 FQNEAQ (reference sequence). Here the CDR3 reads CASSFGLAGDTDTQYF. In DNA form, the CDR3 reads TGTGCCAGCAGCTTTGGACTAGCGGGGGACACAGATACGCAGTATTTT.

The CDR3, as DNA: TGTGCCAGCTCACAGGACAGATCTAACTATGGCTACACCTTC. It encodes CASSQDRSNYGYTF. V is TRBV18 and J is TRBJ1-2, with D perhaps TRBD1 (6 bases). V lost 4 bases to trimming and J lost 0 bases, with 9 bases between them. The CDR3 spans 14 residues. The germline V gene encodes CDR1 KGHSH and CDR2 LQKENI.

The chain uses TRBV11-3 and TRBJ1-2; tentatively, D is TRBD1 (5 bases). The CDR3 has 15 residues. V lost 5 bases and J 2 bases, leaving 15 bases between the germline ends. Germline values: CDR1 SGHNT, CDR2 YENEEA. The CDR3 nucleotides read TGTGCCAGCAGCGAGCGGGGCAGTTCAAACTATGGCTACACCTTC. Protein product: CASSERGSSNYGYTF.

This rearrangement joins TRBV5-4 to TRBJ2-7; 8 bases match TRBD1. The CDR3 contains 13 residues. Trimming removed 4 bases from V and 6 bases from J; junction bases left unmatched: 6. Looked up from germline, CDR1 is SGHNT and CDR2 is YYREEE (reference sequence). Here the CDR3 reads CASSNRGLGEQYF. CDR3 sequence (DNA): TGTGCCAGCAGCAACAGGGGGTTGGGCGAGCAGTACTTC. Filled out from reference TRBV5-4 and TRBJ2-7, the complete variable domain reads ETGVTQSPTHLIKTRGQQVTLRCSSQSGHNTVSWYQQALGQGPQFIFQYYREEENGRGNFPPRFSGLQFPNYSSELNVNALELDDSALYLCASSNRGLGEQYFGPGTRLTVT.

This chain uses TRBV7-9 with TRBJ1-1; D is unclear. Germline V gives CDR1 SEHNR, CDR2 FQNEAQ (reference sequence). The V gene lost 5 bases and the J gene lost 3 bases, with 19 bases spanning the gap. The CDR3 is 16 residues long. The CDR3 loop reads CASSPPGRSGYTEAFF. For the CDR3, the DNA is TGTGCCAGCAGCCCCCCGGGGAGGTCAGGCTACACTGAAGCTTTCTTT.

The V gene is TRBV4-1, the J gene TRBJ1-3; D may be TRBD1 (6 bases). This CDR3 contains 14 residues. Germline lookup yields CDR1 MGHRA and CDR2 YSYEKL. Between the trimmed V and J ends, which lost 4 bases and 8 bases, there was a span of 15 bases. The CDR3 reads CASSPRRGADTIYF. The CDR3 nucleotides read TGCGCCAGCAGCCCCCGACGGGGGGCGGACACCATATATTTT.

This clone was detected once. This sequence joins TRBV7-2 and TRBJ2-7, with D possibly matching TRBD1 (6 bases). Trimming took 1 base from V and 3 from J, leaving 13 bases between them. Per germline, CDR1 SGHTA and CDR2 FQGNSA. CDR3 length: 15 residues. CDR3 DNA: TGTGCCAGCAGCTTAGTTTTAGACAGGAACTACGAGCAGTACTTC. Its protein is CASSLVLDRNYEQYF.

This chain links TRBV9 with TRBJ1-2; a weak D match, TRBD1 (5 bases). The germline V gene has CDR1 SGDLS and CDR2 YYNGEE. There are 14 residues in the CDR3. V was cut by 2 bases and J by 0 bases, with 8 bases left in between. Written as DNA, the CDR3 is TGTGCCAGCAGCGTGACAGATACTAACTATGGCTACACCTTC. Encoded protein: CASSVTDTNYGYTF.

The chain uses TRBV19 and TRBJ1-2; D not certain. The CDR3 length is 13 residues. CDR1 and CDR2 (germline): LNHDA, SQIVND (reference sequence). The V end lost 7 bases, the J end lost 4 bases, and 13 bases lay between the germline ends. The CDR3 sequence: CASTRQLSYGYTF. CDR3 sequence (DNA): TGTGCCAGTACTAGGCAACTTTCCTATGGCTACACCTTC.

The chain uses TRBV20-1 and TRBJ2-7; D gene uncertain. This CDR3 is 11 amino acids long. Germline lookup yields CDR1 DFQATT and CDR2 SNEGSKA (reference sequence). Between the trimmed V and J ends, which lost 7 bases and 1 base, there was a span of 8 bases. This CDR3 is CSVHFSYEQYF. Written as DNA, the CDR3 is TGCAGTGTCCATTTTTCCTACGAGCAGTACTTC.

The rearrangement joins TRBV4-2 to TRBJ2-1; possibly TRBD2 for D (5 bases). The CDR3 contains 18 residues. Germline CDR1 reads LGHNA; CDR2 reads YNFKEQ. V lost 0 bases and J lost 2, with 17 bases in between. The chain's CDR3 is CASSQEGGAGKTYNEQFF. For the CDR3, the DNA is TGTGCCAGCAGCCAAGAAGGAGGTGCCGGGAAGACCTACAATGAGCAGTTCTTC.

In nucleotides, the CDR3 is TGCGCCAGCAGCCAAGTGGGGCGGGAGCTGTTTTTT. Translation gives CASSQVGRELFF. The rearrangement links TRBV4-1 to TRBJ2-2; a weak D match, TRBD1 (5 bases). Germline V gene lookup returns CDR1 MGHRA and CDR2 YSYEKL. This CDR3 region has 12 residues. Trimming pared 1 base from V and 9 bases from J, leaving 6 bases between.

In its sample, this clone was seen once. V gene TRBV19 combines with J gene TRBJ2-7; D might be TRBD1 (6 bases). This CDR3 contains 14 residues. V gave up 5 bases and J gave up 0 bases, with 11 bases separating them. From germline, CDR1 is LNHDA and CDR2 SQIVND (reference sequence). The CDR3 reads CASSVRGSSYEQYF. As DNA, the CDR3 is TGTGCCAGTAGTGTCAGGGGAAGCTCCTACGAGCAGTACTTC.

This clone was seen only once. The V call is TRBV11-3, the J call TRBJ2-1; perhaps TRBD1 as D (5 bases). Looked up from germline, CDR1 is SGHNT and CDR2 is YENEEA. V lost 7 bases to trimming and J lost 5 bases, with 12 bases between them. This CDR3 has 13 amino acids. The CDR3 DNA is TGTGCCAGCACCCCTTTGGGGCACAATGAGCAGTTCTTC. It specifies CASTPLGHNEQFF.

The chain has TRBV5-5 and TRBJ2-7; 13 positions agree with TRBD2. The length of the CDR3 is 18 residues. V was clipped by 2 bases and J by 6 bases; unmatched bases: 14. Germline CDR1 and CDR2: SGHKS and YYEKEE (reference sequence). CDR3 protein: CASSFRLAGGPAGGEQYF. In DNA form, the CDR3 reads TGTGCCAGCAGCTTCCGACTAGCGGGGGGCCCTGCTGGGGGCGAGCAGTACTTC.

The rearrangement joins TRBV2 to TRBJ1-1, with 7 positions matching TRBD1. CDR1 and CDR2 (germline): SNHLY, FYNNEI. CDR3 length: 14 amino acids. V lost 1 base to trimming and J lost 4 bases; unmatched junction nucleotides: 3. The CDR3 sequence is CASSEDRGGTEAFF. CDR3 DNA: TGTGCCAGCAGTGAAGACAGGGGAGGCACTGAAGCTTTCTTT.

This chain uses TRBV6-1 with TRBJ1-1; TRBD1 might be the D (5 bases). Trimming took 4 bases from V and 2 from J, leaving 8 bases between them. CDR1 is MNHNS and CDR2 is SASEGT in the germline V gene. This CDR3 has 13 amino acids. CDR3 sequence (DNA): TGTGCCAGCAGTGGACAGTACAACACTGAAGCTTTCTTT. Protein sequence: CASSGQYNTEAFF.